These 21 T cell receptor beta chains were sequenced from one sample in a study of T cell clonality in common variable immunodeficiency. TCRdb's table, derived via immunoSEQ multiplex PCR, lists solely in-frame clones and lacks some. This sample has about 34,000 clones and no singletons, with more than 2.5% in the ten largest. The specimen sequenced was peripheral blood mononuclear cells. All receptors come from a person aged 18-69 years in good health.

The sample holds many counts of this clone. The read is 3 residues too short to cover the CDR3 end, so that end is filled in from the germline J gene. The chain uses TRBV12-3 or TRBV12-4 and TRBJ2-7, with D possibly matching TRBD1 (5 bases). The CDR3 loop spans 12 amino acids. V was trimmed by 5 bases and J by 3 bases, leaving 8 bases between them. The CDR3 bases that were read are TGTGCCAGCAGTCCCACAGGCTACGAG. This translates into CASSPTGYE. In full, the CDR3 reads CASSPTGYEQYF.

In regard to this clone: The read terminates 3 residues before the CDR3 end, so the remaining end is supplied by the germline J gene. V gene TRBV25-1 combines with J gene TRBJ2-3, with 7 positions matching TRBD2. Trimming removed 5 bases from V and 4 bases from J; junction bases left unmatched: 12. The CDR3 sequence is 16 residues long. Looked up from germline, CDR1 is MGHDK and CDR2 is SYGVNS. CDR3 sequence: CASSPGLAGAADTQYF. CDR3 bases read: TGTGCCAGCAGTCCTGGACTCGCGGGAGCTGCAGATACG.

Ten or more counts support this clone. The CDR3 region is CSARDQGANTEAFF. The sequenced CDR3 bases are TGCAGTGCTAGAGACCAGGGGGCGAACACTGAA. The chain couples TRBV20-1 to TRBJ1-1; 8 bases line up with TRBD1. Read coverage stops 3 residues before the CDR3 terminus; the germline J gene supplies the remainder. The CDR3 length is 14 residues. Germline assignment: CDR1 DFQATT and CDR2 SNEGSKA (reference sequence). V lost 0 bases and J lost 1; bases outside the gene matches: 1.

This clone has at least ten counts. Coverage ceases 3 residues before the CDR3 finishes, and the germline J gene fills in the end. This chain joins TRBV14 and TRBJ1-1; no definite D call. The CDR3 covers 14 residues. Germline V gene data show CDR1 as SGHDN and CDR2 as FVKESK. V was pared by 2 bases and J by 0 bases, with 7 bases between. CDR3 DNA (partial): TGTGCCAGCAGCCAATTTAGGGTGAACACTGAA. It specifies CASSQFRVNTE. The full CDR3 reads CASSQFRVNTEAFF.

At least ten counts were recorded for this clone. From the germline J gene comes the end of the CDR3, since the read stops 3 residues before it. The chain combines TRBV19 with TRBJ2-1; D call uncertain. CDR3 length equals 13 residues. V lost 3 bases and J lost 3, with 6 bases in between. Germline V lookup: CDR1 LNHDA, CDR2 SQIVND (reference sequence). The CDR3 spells CASSISGYNEQFF. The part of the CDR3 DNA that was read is TGTGCCAGTAGTATCTCGGGCTACAATGAG.

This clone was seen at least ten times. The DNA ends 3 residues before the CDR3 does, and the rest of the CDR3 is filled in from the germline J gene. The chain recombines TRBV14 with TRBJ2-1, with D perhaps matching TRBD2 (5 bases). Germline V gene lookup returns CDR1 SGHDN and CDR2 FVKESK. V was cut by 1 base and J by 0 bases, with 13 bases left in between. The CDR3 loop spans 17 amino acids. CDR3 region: CASSQGLDFSSYNEQFF. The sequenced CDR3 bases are TGTGCCAGCAGCCAAGGCTTGGACTTTAGCTCCTACAATGAG.

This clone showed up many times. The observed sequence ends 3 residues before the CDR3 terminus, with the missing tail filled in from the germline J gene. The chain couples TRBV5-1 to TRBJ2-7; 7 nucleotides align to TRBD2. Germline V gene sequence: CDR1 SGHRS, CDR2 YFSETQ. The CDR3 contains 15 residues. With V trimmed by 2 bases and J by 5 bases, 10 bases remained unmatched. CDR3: CASSFRGVLGNEQYF. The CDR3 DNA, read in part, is TGCGCCAGCAGCTTCCGGGGGGTTCTGGGGAACGAG.

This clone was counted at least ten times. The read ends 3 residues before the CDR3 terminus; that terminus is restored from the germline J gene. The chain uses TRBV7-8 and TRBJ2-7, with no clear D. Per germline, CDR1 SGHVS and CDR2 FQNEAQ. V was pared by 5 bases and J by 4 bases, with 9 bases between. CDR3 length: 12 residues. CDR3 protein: CASSLTPYEQYF. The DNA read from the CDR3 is TGTGCCAGCAGCCTAACTCCTTACGAG.

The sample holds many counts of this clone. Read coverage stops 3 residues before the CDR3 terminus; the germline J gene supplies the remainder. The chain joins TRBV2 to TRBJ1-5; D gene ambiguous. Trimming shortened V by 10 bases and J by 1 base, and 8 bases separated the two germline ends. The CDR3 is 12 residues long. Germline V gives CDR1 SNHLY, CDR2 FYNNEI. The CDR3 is CATQGSNQPQHF. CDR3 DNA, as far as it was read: TGTGCCACCCAAGGGAGCAATCAGCCC.

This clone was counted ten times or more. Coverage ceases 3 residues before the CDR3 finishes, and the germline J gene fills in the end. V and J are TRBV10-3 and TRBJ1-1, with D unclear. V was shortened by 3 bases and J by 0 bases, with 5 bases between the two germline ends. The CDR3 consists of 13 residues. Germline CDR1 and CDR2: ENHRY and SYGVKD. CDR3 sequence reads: CAISDNMNTEAFF. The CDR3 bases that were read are TGTGCCATCAGTGACAACATGAACACTGAA.

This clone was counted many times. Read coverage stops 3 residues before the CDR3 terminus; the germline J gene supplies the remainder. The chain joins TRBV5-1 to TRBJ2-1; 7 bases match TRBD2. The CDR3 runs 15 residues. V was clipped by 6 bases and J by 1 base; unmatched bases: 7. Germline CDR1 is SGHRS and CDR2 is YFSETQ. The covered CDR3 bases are TGCGCCAGCACTATCGGACTAGAGTCCTACAATGAG. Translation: CASTIGLESYNE. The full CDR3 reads CASTIGLESYNEQFF.

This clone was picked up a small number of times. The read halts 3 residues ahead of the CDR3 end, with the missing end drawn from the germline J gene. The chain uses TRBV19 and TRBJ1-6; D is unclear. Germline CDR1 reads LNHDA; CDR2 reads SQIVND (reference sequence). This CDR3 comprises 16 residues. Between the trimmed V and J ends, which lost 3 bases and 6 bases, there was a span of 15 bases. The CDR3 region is CASSIKRSGLNSPLHF. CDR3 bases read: TGTGCCAGTAGTATTAAGCGGTCGGGTCTTAATTCACCC.

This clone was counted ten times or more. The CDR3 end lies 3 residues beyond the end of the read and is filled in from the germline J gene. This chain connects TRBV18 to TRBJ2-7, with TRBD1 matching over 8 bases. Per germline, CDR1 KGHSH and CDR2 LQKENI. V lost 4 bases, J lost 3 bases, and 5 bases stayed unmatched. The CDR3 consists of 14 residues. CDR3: CASSRTGTGYEQYF. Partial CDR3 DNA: TGTGCCAGCTCACGCACCGGGACAGGCTACGAG.

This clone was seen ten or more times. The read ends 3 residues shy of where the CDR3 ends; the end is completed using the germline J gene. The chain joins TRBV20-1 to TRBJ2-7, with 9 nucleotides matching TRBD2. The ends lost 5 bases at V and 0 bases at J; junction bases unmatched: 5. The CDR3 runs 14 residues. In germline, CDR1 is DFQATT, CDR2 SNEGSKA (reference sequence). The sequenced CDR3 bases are TGCAGTGCTTACGGGACTAGCAGCTCCTACGAG. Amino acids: CSAYGTSSSYE. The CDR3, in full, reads CSAYGTSSSYEQYF.

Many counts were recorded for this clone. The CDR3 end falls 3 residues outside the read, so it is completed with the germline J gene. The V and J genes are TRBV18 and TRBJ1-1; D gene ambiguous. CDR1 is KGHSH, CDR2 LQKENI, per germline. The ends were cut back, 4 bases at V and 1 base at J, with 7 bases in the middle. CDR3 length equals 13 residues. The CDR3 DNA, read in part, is TGTGCCAGCTCACAGGGTGGGAACACTGAA. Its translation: CASSQGGNTE. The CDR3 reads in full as CASSQGGNTEAFF.

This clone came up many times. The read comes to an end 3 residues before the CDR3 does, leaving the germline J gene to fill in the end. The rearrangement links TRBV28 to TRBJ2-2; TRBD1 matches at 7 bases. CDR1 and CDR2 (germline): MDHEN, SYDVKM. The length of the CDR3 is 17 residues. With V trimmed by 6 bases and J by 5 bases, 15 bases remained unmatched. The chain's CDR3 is CASRLPPGTEFTGELFF. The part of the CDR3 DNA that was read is TGTGCCAGCAGACTCCCTCCCGGGACAGAATTTACCGGGGAG.

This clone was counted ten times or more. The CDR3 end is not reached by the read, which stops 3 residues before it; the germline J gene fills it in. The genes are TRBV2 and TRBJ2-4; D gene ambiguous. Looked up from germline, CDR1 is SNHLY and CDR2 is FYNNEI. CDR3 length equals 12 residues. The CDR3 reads CASSDPLGLQYF. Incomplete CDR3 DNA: TGTGCCAGCAGCGATCCTCTTGGGCTT.

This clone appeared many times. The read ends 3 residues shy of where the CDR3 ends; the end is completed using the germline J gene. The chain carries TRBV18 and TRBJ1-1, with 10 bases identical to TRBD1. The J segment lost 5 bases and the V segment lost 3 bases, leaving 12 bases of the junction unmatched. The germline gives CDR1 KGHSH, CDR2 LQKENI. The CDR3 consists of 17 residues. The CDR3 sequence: CASSPLLRDRGGTEAFF. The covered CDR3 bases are TGTGCCAGCTCACCCTTACTTAGGGACAGGGGCGGGACTGAA.

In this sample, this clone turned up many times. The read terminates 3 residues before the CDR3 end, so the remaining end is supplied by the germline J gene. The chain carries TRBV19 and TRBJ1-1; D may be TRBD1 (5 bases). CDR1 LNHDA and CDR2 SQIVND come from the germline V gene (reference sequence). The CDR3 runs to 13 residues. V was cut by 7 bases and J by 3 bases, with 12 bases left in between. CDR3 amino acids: CASTDSFYTEAFF. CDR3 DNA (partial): TGTGCCAGTACCGACAGTTTTTACACTGAA.

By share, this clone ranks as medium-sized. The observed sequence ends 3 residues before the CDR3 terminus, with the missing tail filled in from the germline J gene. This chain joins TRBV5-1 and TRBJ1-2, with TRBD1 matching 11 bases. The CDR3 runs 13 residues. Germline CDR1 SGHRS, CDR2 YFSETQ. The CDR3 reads CASSLGQGVIYTF. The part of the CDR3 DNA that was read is TGCGCCAGCAGCCTGGGACAGGGGGTGATT.

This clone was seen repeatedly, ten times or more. CDR3 DNA, as far as it was read: TGCGCCAGCAGCCAATCCTATGAAAAA. This translates into CASSQSYEK. The complete CDR3 protein is CASSQSYEKLFF. The chain carries TRBV4-1 and TRBJ1-4, with unresolved D. The read finishes 3 residues shy of the CDR3 end, and the germline J gene is used to complete it. Trimming took off 2 bases at V and 6 bases at J, with 4 bases between the two ends. In germline, CDR1 is MGHRA, CDR2 YSYEKL. The CDR3 spans 12 residues.